This entry lists 21 T cell receptor beta chains sequenced from one sample in a study of CD8+CD57+ T cells in acquired aplastic anemia. Researchers used genomic DNA as the template to profile TCR beta VDJ and CDR3. Via MiXCR, TCRdb re-called the reads, giving one row per CDR3 protein. The sample lists roughly 240,000 distinct CDR3 sequences; more than 40% were seen once. For sequencing, patients were chosen who had shown expansion of CD8+CD57+ cells by flow cytometry. The sequencing sample was made of sorted CD4+, CD8+, or CD8+CD57+ T cells (not recorded which) from PBMCs. Receptor source: a human donor with aplastic anemia.

This clonotype has ten or more counts. The chain joins TRBV4-2 to TRBJ2-7, with D possibly matching TRBD1 (6 bases). The CDR3 consists of 15 residues. From germline, CDR1 is LGHNA and CDR2 YNFKEQ. V lost 1 base, J lost 1 base, and 11 bases lay in between. CDR3: CASSQAYRESYEQYF. For the CDR3, the DNA is TGTGCCAGCAGCCAAGCGTACAGGGAATCCTACGAGCAGTACTTC.

This clonotype was seen repeatedly, ten times or more. This rearrangement joins TRBV7-8 to TRBJ2-7, with 11 bases fitting TRBD1. Germline-derived CDR1 and CDR2 are SGHVS and FQNEAQ. CDR3 length: 16 residues. V lost 5 bases and J lost 3; bases outside the gene matches: 9. The CDR3 DNA reads TGTGCCAGCAGCCCGCGGACAGGGGGCTCTCTCTACGAGCAGTACTTC. It is translated as CASSPRTGGSLYEQYF. Drawing the rest from reference TRBV7-8 and TRBJ2-7, the complete variable domain is GAGVSQSPRYKVAKRGQDVALRCDPISGHVSLFWYQQALGQGPEFLTYFQNEAQLDKSGLPSDRFFAERPEGSVSTLKIQRTQQEDSAVYLCASSPRTGGSLYEQYFGPGTRLTVT.

On this clonotype itself: A read error may be the cause here, since a much bigger clone is one base away. The rearrangement joins TRBV5-1 to TRBJ2-1, with 11 bases that match TRBD2. Per the germline V gene, CDR1 is SGHRS and CDR2 is YFSETQ. The CDR3 length is 16 residues. CDR3 loop: CAGSLGGLAVYNEQFF. In DNA, the CDR3 is TGCGCCGGCAGCTTGGGGGGACTAGCGGTCTACAATGAGCAGTTCTTC.

The chain uses TRBV7-2 and TRBJ2-3; D is uncertain. V shed 2 bases and J shed 6 bases, with 12 bases lying between them. The CDR3 is 14 residues long. Germline-derived CDR1 and CDR2 are SGHTA and FQGNSA. CDR3 in DNA: TGTGCCAGCAGCTTACTGGGGAATACGGATACGCAGTATTTT. Protein product: CASSLLGNTDTQYF.

The V gene is TRBV7-2, the J gene TRBJ1-4; 8 bases line up with TRBD1. The CDR3 length is 15 residues. Germline assignment: CDR1 SGHTA and CDR2 FQGNSA. V lost 7 bases and J lost 10; bases outside the gene matches: 14. CDR3: CASKPTGGSVTKLFF. In nucleotides, the CDR3 is TGTGCCAGCAAACCTACAGGGGGGTCAGTTACAAAACTGTTTTTT.

This clonotype has just one count. This chain links TRBV9 with TRBJ1-2, with D hard to call. Trimming took 2 bases from V and 4 from J, leaving 9 bases between them. This CDR3 is built from 13 residues. Germline-derived CDR1 and CDR2 are SGDLS and YYNGEE. The CDR3, as DNA: TGTGCCAGCAGCGTTTGGTCGCGCTATGGCTACACCTTC. Translated, it gives CASSVWSRYGYTF.

The rearrangement joins TRBV7-9 to TRBJ2-2; D possibly corresponds to TRBD2 (6 bases). Germline CDR1 SEHNR, CDR2 FQNEAQ (reference sequence). V lost 3 bases and J 6 bases, leaving 11 bases between the germline ends. The CDR3 loop spans 14 amino acids. CDR3 sequence (DNA): TGTGCCAGCAGCTTGCATTCGGGGGCCGGGGAGCTGTTTTTT. Amino acids: CASSLHSGAGELFF.

This clonotype was seen at least ten times. The gene calls are TRBV15 and TRBJ2-1, with TRBD2 matching 8 bases. Trimming at V came to 0 bases and at J to 6 bases, leaving 7 bases not matched to a gene. Germline CDR1 and CDR2: LNHNV and YYDKDF (reference sequence). The length of the CDR3 is 16 residues. The CDR3 sequence: CATSREGGLGTNEQFF. The DNA of the CDR3 is TGTGCCACCAGCAGAGAAGGGGGACTAGGGACCAATGAGCAGTTCTTC.

This clonotype turned up a few times. A single base separates this from a much larger clone, so it may be a read error. The V and J genes are TRBV7-9 and TRBJ2-3, with 8 bases that match TRBD1. The CDR3 runs to 15 residues. J lost 5 bases, V lost 8 bases, and 12 bases had no gene match. The germline V gene has CDR1 SEHNR and CDR2 FQNEAQ (reference sequence). The DNA for the CDR3 is TGTGCCAGCGGCTCCCGACAGGGGCCGGAAGATACGCAGTATTTT. Amino acids: CASGSRQGPEDTQYF.

This clonotype showed up many times. CDR3 protein: CASRYTGTSYEQYF. CDR3 nucleotide sequence: TGCGCCAGCAGATATACCGGGACATCCTACGAGCAGTACTTC. The rearrangement uses TRBV10-2 and TRBJ2-7, with D perhaps matching TRBD1 (6 bases). The CDR3 consists of 14 residues. Trimming cost V 6 bases and J 1 base, with 13 bases left between them. Germline V lookup: CDR1 WSHSY, CDR2 SAAADI.

About this clonotype: Germline is not matched at one junction end, which may reflect a read error. The chain is built from TRBV29-1 and TRBJ2-2; 14 bases are a match to TRBD2. The V gene's germline CDR1 is SQVTM and CDR2 ANQGSEA. The CDR3 has 16 residues. The CDR3 reads CSVMGTSGGNTGELFF. DNA of the CDR3: TGCAGCGTGATGGGGACTAGCGGGGGCAACACCGGGGAGCTGTTCTTT.

The V and J genes are TRBV29-1 and TRBJ2-3; maybe TRBD2 (5 bases). CDR1 and CDR2 from the germline V gene are SQVTM and ANQGSEA. This CDR3 has 13 residues. The V end was cut by 8 bases, the J end by 2 bases, with 14 bases between. CDR3 sequence: CSLWYSATDTQYF. The CDR3 nucleotides are TGCAGCTTATGGTATAGCGCCACAGATACGCAGTATTTT.

This clonotype was counted many times. The chain couples TRBV20-1 to TRBJ1-1, with unresolved D. CDR3 length: 12 amino acids. The germline V and J ends were trimmed by 6 bases and 2 bases, with 10 bases remaining between them. CDR1 is DFQATT, CDR2 SNEGSKA, per germline (reference sequence). The CDR3: CSAHQENTEAFF. As DNA, the CDR3 is TGCAGTGCCCACCAAGAAAACACTGAAGCTTTCTTT.

V usage is TRBV25-1 and J usage is TRBJ2-1; 7 nucleotides align to TRBD1. CDR1 is MGHDK and CDR2 is SYGVNS in the germline V gene. V lost 6 bases and J lost 6; bases outside the gene matches: 29. The CDR3 sequence is 21 residues long. The CDR3 DNA reads as TGTGCCAGCAGGCTTGTCCCGAGGTCGAACAGGGGAATTATTAGGGTCAATGAGCAGTTCTTC. It specifies CASRLVPRSNRGIIRVNEQFF. The whole variable domain, filled in from reference TRBV25-1 and TRBJ2-1, reads EADIYQTPRYLVIGTGKKITLECSQTMGHDKMYWYQQDPGMELHLIHYSYGVNSTEKGDLSSESTVSRIRTEHFPLTLESARPSHTSQYLCASRLVPRSNRGIIRVNEQFFGPGTRLTVL.

This clonotype showed up just a few times. This rearrangement joins TRBV28 to TRBJ2-7, with D possibly TRBD2 on 6 matching bases. CDR1 and CDR2 from the germline V gene are MDHEN and SYDVKM. CDR3 length: 14 amino acids. Trimming shortened V by 10 bases and J by 0 bases, and 16 bases separated the two germline ends. The DNA of the CDR3 is TGTGCCACTTCAGTTTACGGGGGCTCCTACGAGCAGTACTTC. Protein sequence: CATSVYGGSYEQYF.

This clonotype has a count of ten or more. The chain carries TRBV7-6 and TRBJ2-7; 7 bases line up with TRBD1. The CDR3 has 15 amino acids. V trimming: 3 bases; J trimming: 1 base; junction bases outside the gene matches: 6. CDR1 is SGHVS, CDR2 FNYEAQ, per germline. The CDR3 is CASSLTGKGSYEQYF. Here the CDR3 DNA reads TGTGCCAGCAGCTTGACAGGGAAGGGTTCCTACGAGCAGTACTTC.

This clonotype was found many times. This chain joins TRBV7-9 and TRBJ1-3, with no clear D. CDR3 length equals 15 residues. Trimming left V 1 base short and J 0 bases short, with 7 bases between. The V gene's germline CDR1 is SEHNR and CDR2 FQNEAQ (reference sequence). In DNA form, the CDR3 reads TGTGCCAGCAGCTTAGGAGGGTTCTCTGGAAACACCATATATTTT. This translates into CASSLGGFSGNTIYF.

J is TRBJ1-1 and V is TRBV12-3 or TRBV12-4, with no clear D. This CDR3 has 14 residues. The V end lost 2 bases, the J end lost 3 bases, and 10 bases lay between the germline ends. For the CDR3, the DNA is TGTGCCAGCAGTTTAAGGCACGTGGACACTGAAGCTTTCTTT. Protein product: CASSLRHVDTEAFF.

This chain joins TRBV19 and TRBJ1-5; D call uncertain. The germline V gene encodes CDR1 LNHDA and CDR2 SQIVND (reference sequence). The CDR3 spans 16 residues. V was cut by 3 bases and J by 5 bases, with 17 bases left in between. CDR3 protein: CASSIGYMPRHQPQHF. The CDR3 coding sequence is TGTGCCAGTAGTATCGGGTACATGCCGCGGCATCAGCCCCAGCATTTT.

This clonotype has more than one count but fewer than ten. This may be a read error, as it is one base from a much larger clone. The missing conserved phenylalanine or tryptophan at the end of this CDR3 makes a read error likely. V usage is TRBV7-2 and J usage is TRBJ1-2; 7 nucleotides align to TRBD1. This CDR3 has 20 residues. V was pared by 3 bases and J by 4 bases, with 23 bases of the junction left unmatched. Germline CDR1 is SGHTA and CDR2 is FQGNSA. DNA of the CDR3: TGTGCCAGCAGCTTCGTCCGGGACAGCTATTACCCTCTACTAGGCTATGGCTACACCTCC. The encoded protein is CASSFVRDSYYPLLGYGYTS.

The rearrangement links TRBV5-5 to TRBJ1-2; a possible D gene is TRBD1 (6 bases). The CDR3 length is 14 residues. Trimming pared 0 bases from V and 3 bases from J, leaving 9 bases between. From germline, CDR1 is SGHKS and CDR2 YYEKEE (reference sequence). Here the CDR3 DNA reads TGTGCCAGCAGCTTGGATAACAGGGACTATGGCTACACCTTC. This encodes CASSLDNRDYGYTF. Variable domain in full (rest from reference TRBV5-5 and TRBJ1-2): DAGVTQSPTHLIKTRGQQVTLRCSPISGHKSVSWYQQVLGQGPQFIFQYYEKEERGRGNFPDRFSARQFPNYSSELNVNALLLGDSALYLCASSLDNRDYGYTFGSGTRLTVV.